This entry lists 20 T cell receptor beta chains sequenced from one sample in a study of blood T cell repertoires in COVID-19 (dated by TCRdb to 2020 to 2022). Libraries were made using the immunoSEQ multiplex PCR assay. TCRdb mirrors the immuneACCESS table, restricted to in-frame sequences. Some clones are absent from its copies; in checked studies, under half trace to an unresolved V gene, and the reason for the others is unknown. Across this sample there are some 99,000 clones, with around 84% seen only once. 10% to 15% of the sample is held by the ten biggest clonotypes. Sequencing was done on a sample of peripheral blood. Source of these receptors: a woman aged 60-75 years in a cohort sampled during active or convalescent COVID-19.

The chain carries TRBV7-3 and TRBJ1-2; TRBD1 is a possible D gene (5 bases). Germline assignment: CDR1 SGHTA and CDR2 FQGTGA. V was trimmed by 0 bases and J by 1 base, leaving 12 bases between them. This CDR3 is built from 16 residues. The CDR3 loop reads CASSLTGGQINYGYTF. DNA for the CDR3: TGTGCCAGCAGCTTAACGGGAGGACAAATTAACTATGGCTACACCTTC.

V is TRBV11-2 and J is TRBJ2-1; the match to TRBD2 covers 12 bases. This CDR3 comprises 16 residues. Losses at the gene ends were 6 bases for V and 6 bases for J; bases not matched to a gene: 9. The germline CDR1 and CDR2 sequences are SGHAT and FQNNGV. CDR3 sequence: CASRSRLAGEGNEQFF. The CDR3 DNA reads TGTGCCAGCAGATCCAGACTAGCGGGAGAGGGCAATGAGCAGTTCTTC.

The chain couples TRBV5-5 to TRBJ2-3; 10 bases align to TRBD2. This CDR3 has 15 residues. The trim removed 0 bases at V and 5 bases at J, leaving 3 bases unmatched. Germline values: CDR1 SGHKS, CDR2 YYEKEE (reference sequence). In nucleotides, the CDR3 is TGTGCCAGCAGCTTGGAGGGACTAGCGATAGATACGCAGTATTTT. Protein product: CASSLEGLAIDTQYF.

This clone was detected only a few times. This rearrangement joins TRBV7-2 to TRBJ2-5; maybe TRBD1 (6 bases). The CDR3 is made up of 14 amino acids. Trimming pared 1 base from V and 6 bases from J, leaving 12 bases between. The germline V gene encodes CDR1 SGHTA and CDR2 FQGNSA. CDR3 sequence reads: CASSLDRAGQTQYF. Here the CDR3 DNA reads TGTGCCAGCAGCTTAGACAGGGCGGGTCAGACCCAGTACTTC. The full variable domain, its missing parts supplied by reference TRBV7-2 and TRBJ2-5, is GAGVSQSPSNKVTEKGKDVELRCDPISGHTALYWYRQSLGQGLEFLIYFQGNSAPDKSGLPSDRFSAERTGGSVSTLTIQRTQQEDSAVYLCASSLDRAGQTQYFGPGTRLLVL.

DNA of the CDR3: TGTGCCAGCACCGGGACTTCTGGAAACACCATATATTTT. Residues: CASTGTSGNTIYF. V and J are TRBV9 and TRBJ1-3, with a weak D call TRBD1 (5 bases). Germline CDR1 SGDLS, CDR2 YYNGEE. V dropped 6 bases and J dropped 1 base, with 8 bases sitting between them. This CDR3 is built from 13 residues.

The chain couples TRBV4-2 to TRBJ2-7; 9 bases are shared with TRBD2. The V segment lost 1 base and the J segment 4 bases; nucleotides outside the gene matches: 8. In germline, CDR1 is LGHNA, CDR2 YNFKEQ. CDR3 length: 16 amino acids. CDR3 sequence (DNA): TGTGCCAGCAGCCAAGGCAGCGGGGGGACCACGTACGAGCAGTACTTC. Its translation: CASSQGSGGTTYEQYF.

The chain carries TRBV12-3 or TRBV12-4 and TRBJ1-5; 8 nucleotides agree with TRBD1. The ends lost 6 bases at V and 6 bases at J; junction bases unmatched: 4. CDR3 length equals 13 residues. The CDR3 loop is CASSQGAGQPQHF. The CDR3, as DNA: TGTGCCAGCAGCCAGGGGGCGGGTCAGCCCCAGCATTTT.

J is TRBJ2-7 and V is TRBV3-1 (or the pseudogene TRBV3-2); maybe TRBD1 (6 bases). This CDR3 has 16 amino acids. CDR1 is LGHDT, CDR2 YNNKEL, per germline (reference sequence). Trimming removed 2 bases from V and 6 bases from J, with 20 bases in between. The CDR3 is CASSQPSAGDRGEQYF. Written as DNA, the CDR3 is TGTGCCAGCAGCCAACCGAGCGCAGGGGATCGTGGCGAGCAGTACTTC.

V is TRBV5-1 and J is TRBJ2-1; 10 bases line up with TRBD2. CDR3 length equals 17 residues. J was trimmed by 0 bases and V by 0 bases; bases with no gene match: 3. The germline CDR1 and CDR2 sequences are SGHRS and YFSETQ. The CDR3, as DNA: TGCGCCAGCAGCTTGGAACTAGCGGGGAGCTCCTACAATGAGCAGTTCTTC. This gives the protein CASSLELAGSSYNEQFF. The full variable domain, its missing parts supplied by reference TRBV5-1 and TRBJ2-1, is KAGVTQTPRYLIKTRGQQVTLSCSPISGHRSVSWYQQTPGQGLQFLFEYFSETQRNKGNFPGRFSGRQFSNSRSEMNVSTLELGDSALYLCASSLELAGSSYNEQFFGPGTRLTVL.

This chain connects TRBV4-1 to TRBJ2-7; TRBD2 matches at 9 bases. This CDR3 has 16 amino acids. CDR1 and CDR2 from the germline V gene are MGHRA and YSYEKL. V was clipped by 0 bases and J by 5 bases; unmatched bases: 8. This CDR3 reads CASSQDRSGSLDEQYF. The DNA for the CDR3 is TGCGCCAGCAGCCAAGATCGTAGCGGGAGCCTAGACGAGCAGTACTTC.

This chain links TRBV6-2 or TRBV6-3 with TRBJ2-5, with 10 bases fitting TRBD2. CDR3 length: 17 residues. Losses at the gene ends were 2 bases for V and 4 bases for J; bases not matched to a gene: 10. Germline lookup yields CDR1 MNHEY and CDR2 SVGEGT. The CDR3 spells CASSYRASGSGGETQYF. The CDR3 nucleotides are TGTGCCAGCAGTTACCGCGCTAGCGGGAGTGGGGGAGAGACCCAGTACTTC.

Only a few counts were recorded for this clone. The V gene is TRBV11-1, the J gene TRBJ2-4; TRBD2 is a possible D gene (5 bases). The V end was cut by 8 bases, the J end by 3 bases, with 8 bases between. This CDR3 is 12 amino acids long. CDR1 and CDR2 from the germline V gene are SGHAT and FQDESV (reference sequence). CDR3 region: CASSRDKNIQYF. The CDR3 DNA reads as TGTGCCAGCTCACGGGACAAAAACATTCAGTACTTC.

The CDR3 here is CASSLSGANQPQHF. The CDR3 nucleotides read TGTGCCAGCAGTTTGTCAGGGGCCAATCAGCCCCAGCATTTT. The chain employs TRBV27 and TRBJ1-5, with a weak D call TRBD1 (6 bases). V lost 3 bases to trimming and J lost 3 bases, with 9 bases between them. The CDR3 runs to 14 residues. Germline CDR1 and CDR2: MNHEY and SMNVEV (reference sequence).

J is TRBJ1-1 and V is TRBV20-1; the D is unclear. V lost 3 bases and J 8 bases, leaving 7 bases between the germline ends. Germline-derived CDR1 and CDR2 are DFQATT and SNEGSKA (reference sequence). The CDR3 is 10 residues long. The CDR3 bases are TGCAGTGCTAGCATAGTAGAAGCTTTCTTT. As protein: CSASIVEAFF.

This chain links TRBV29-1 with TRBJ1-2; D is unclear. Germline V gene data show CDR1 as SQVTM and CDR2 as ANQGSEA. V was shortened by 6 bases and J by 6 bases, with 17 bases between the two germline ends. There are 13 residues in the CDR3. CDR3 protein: CSVEKEASNGYTF. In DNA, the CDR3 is TGCAGCGTGGAGAAGGAGGCCTCGAATGGCTACACCTTC.

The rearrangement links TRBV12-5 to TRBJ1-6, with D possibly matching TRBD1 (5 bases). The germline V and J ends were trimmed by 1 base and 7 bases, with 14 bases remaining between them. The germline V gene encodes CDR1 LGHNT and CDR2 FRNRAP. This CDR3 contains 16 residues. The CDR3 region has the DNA TGTGCTAGTGGTTTGGCCGGGCGGCAGGGAAATTCACCCCTCCACTTT. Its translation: CASGLAGRQGNSPLHF.

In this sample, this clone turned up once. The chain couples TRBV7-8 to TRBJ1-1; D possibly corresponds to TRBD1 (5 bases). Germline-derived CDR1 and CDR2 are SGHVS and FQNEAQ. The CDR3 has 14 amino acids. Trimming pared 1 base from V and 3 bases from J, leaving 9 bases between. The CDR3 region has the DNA TGTGCCAGCAGCTTAGTCTCGGGGGACACTGAAGCTTTCTTT. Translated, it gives CASSLVSGDTEAFF.

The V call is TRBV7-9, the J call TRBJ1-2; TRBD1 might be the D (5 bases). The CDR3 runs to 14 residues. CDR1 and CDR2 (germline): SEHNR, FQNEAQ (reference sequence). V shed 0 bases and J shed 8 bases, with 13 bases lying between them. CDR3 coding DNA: TGTGCCAGCAGCTTAGCAGGGGCTCCCTCCGGCTACACCTTC. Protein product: CASSLAGAPSGYTF. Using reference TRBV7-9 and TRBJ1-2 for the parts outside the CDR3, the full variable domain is DTGVSQNPRHKITKRGQNVTFRCDPISEHNRLYWYRQTLGQGPEFLTYFQNEAQLEKSRLLSDRFSAERPKGSFSTLEIQRTEQGDSAMYLCASSLAGAPSGYTFGSGTRLTVV.

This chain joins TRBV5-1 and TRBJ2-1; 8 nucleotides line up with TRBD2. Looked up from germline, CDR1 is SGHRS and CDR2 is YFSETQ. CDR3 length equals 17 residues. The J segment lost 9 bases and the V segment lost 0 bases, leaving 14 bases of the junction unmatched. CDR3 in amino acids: CASSLGSSGSPQGEQFF. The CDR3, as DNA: TGCGCCAGCAGCTTGGGTTCCAGCGGGAGCCCCCAAGGTGAGCAGTTCTTC.

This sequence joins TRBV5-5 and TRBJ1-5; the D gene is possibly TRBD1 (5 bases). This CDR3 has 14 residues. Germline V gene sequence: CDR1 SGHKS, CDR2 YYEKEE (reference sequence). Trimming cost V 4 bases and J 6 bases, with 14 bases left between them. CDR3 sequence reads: CASSIFQGPQPQHF. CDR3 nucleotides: TGTGCCAGCAGCATCTTTCAGGGCCCTCAGCCCCAGCATTTT.